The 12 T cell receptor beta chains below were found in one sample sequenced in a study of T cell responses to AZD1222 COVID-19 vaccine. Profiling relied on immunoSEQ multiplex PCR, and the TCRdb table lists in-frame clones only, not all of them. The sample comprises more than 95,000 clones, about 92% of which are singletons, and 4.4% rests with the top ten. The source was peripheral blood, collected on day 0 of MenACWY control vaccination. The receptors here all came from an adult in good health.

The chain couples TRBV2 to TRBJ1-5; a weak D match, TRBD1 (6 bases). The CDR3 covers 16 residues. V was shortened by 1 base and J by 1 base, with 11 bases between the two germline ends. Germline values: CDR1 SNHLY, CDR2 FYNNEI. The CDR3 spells CASSEGGHSSNQPQHF. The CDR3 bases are TGTGCCAGCAGTGAAGGGGGACACTCAAGCAATCAGCCCCAGCATTTT.

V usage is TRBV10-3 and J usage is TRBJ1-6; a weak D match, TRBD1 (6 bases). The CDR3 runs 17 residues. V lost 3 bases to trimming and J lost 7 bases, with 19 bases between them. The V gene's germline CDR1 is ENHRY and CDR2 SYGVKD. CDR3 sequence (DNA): TGTGCCATCAGTGAACCCGCGGGGGCAAAAATGAATTCACCCCTCCACTTT. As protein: CAISEPAGAKMNSPLHF.

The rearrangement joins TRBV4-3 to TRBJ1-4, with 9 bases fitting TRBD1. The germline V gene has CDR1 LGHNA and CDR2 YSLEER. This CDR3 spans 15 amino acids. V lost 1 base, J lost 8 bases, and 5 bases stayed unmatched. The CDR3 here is CASSQAGTGYEKLFF. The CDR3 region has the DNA TGCGCCAGCAGCCAAGCAGGGACAGGGTACGAAAAACTGTTTTTT.

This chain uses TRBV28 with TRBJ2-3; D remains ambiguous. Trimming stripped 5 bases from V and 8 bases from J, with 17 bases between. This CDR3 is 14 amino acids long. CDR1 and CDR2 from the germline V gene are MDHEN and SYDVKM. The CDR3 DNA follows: TGTGCCAGCAGTCTTTACCCTATCATGACTACGCAGTATTTT. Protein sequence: CASSLYPIMTTQYF.

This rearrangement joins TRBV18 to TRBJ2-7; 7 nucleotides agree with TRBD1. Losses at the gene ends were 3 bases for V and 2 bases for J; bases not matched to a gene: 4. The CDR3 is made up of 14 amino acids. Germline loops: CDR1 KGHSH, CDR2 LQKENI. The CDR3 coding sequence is TGTGCCAGCTCACCCGGACAGGACCCCTACGAGCAGTACGTC. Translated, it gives CASSPGQDPYEQYV.

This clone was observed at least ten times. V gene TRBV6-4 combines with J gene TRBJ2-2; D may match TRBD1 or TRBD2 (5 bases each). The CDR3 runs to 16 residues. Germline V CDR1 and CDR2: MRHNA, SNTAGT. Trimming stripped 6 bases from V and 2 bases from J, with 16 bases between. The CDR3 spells CASSDGASSNTGELFF. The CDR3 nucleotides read TGTGCCAGCAGCGACGGGGCTAGCAGCAACACCGGGGAGCTGTTTTTT.

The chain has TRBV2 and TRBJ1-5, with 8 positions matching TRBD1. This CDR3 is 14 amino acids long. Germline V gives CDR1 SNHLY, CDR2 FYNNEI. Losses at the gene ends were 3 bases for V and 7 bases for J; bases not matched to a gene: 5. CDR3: CASSDRGQGQPQHF. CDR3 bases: TGTGCCAGCAGTGACAGGGGGCAAGGACAGCCCCAGCATTTT.

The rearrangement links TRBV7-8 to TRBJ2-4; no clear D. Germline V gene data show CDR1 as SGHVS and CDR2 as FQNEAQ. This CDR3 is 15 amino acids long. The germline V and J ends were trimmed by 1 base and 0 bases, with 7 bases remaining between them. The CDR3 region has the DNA TGTGCCAGCAGCTTAGTCGCCGGAGCCAAAAACATTCAGTACTTC. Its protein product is CASSLVAGAKNIQYF.

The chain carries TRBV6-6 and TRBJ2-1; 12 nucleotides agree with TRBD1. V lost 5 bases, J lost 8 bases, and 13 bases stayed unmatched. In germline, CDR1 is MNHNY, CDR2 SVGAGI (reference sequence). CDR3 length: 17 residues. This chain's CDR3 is CASSHQGRGQGAHEQFF. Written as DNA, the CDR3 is TGTGCCAGCAGTCATCAAGGGAGGGGACAGGGGGCACATGAGCAGTTCTTC.

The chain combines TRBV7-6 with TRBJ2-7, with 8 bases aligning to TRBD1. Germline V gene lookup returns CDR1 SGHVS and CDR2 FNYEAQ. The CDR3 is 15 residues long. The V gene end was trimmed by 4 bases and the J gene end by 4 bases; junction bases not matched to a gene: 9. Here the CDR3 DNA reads TGTGCCAGCAGCTCCCCGGGACAGGAGTCTTACGAGCAGTACTTC. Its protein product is CASSSPGQESYEQYF.

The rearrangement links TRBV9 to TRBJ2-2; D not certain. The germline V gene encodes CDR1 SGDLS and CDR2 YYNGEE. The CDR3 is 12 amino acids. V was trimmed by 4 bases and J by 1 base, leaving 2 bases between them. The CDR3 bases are TGTGCCAGCAGCCAGAACACCGGGGAGCTGTTTTTT. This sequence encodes CASSQNTGELFF.

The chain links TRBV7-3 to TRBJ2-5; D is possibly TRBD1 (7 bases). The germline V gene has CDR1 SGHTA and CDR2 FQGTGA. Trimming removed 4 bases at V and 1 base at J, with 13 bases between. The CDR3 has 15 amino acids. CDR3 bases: TGTGCCAGCAGCTCCGCGGGACAGCCCCAAGAGACCCAGTACTTC. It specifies CASSSAGQPQETQYF.